This TCR beta chain was identified in a study of cytomegalovirus exposure and HLA in healthy donors. Study context: Roughly 180 million T cells yielded some 120 million unique TCR beta sequences in earlier analysis.

A multiplex PCR was run with 60 Vbeta primers and 13 Jbeta primers. TCRdb keeps only in-frame clones here, not all; method: immunoSEQ multiplex PCR. Of 120,000 or so clones listed, over 75% are singletons. Trimming cost V 4 bases and J 2 bases, with 9 bases left between them. The germline gives CDR1 MNHEY, CDR2 SVGAGI. The CDR3 consists of 14 residues. The study, taken as a whole, reports: Among TCR beta chains, those listed as cytomegalovirus-associated numbered about 150. As a later analysis showed, several of the most significant clusters appeared to be linked to common viral pathogens.

As for this clone: Its antigen is undetermined.

This clonotype was obtained from a man between 18 and 35 years old in good health and CMV-seropositive. The chain couples TRBV6-5 to TRBJ1-3; D gene ambiguous. The sample was PBMCs. The CDR3 DNA reads TGTGCCAGCAGTTTGAGGTTCCCTGGAAACACCATATATTTT. This encodes CASSLRFPGNTIYF.